The 26 T cell receptor beta chains reported below all come from one sample, sequenced in a study of cytomegalovirus exposure and HLA in healthy donors. PCR employed 60 Vbeta and 13 Jbeta primers. TCRdb's table, derived via immunoSEQ multiplex PCR, lists solely in-frame clones and lacks some. This listing includes under 200,000 clones. Sequencing input: PBMCs. The receptors were sampled from a woman aged 18 to 35 in good health and CMV-seropositive.

V gene TRBV7-2 combines with J gene TRBJ2-1; 11 nucleotides line up with TRBD2. Losses at the gene ends were 5 bases for V and 2 bases for J; bases not matched to a gene: 8. The CDR3 contains 17 residues. Looked up from germline, CDR1 is SGHTA and CDR2 is FQGNSA. The CDR3 coding sequence is TGTGCCAGCAGCCCCGGGACTAGCGGAGAACCCTACAATGAGCAGTTCTTC. Amino acid sequence: CASSPGTSGEPYNEQFF.

The chain carries TRBV4-2 and TRBJ1-5; D is unresolved. This CDR3 comprises 16 residues. Germline V gives CDR1 LGHNA, CDR2 YNFKEQ. The V gene lost 0 bases and the J gene lost 10 bases, with 19 bases spanning the gap. CDR3: CASSQEMRGAGFPQHF. In DNA form, the CDR3 reads TGTGCCAGCAGCCAAGAAATGCGGGGAGCTGGTTTCCCCCAGCATTTT.

Comments on this clone: The same CDR3 can be traced to other DNA sequences in this sample. The V and J genes are TRBV11-3 and TRBJ2-1, with 7 bases identical to TRBD2. V was clipped by 5 bases and J by 4 bases; unmatched bases: 2. Germline V lookup: CDR1 SGHNT, CDR2 YENEEA. CDR3 length equals 13 residues. The CDR3 spells CASSRGGYNEQFF. For the CDR3, the DNA is TGTGCCAGCAGCCGCGGGGGATACAATGAGCAGTTCTTC.

The V call is TRBV19, the J call TRBJ2-1, with 7 positions matching TRBD2. The CDR3 spans 15 residues. The junction had 10 bases not matched to a gene; V was cut back by 6 bases and J by 5 bases. Germline CDR1 is LNHDA and CDR2 is SQIVND (reference sequence). The CDR3 DNA is TGTGCCAGTAGAGTTAATCGCGGGGGAAACAATGAGCAGTTCTTC. Translating gives CASRVNRGGNNEQFF.

The chain recombines TRBV7-9 with TRBJ1-1; 9 nucleotides match TRBD1. Germline CDR1 SEHNR, CDR2 FQNEAQ (reference sequence). Trimming at V came to 3 bases and at J to 5 bases, leaving 10 bases not matched to a gene. The CDR3 is made up of 16 amino acids. Here the CDR3 reads CASSFTVDRGKTEAFF. The CDR3 bases are TGTGCCAGCAGCTTCACCGTGGACAGGGGAAAAACTGAAGCTTTCTTT.

The chain employs TRBV12-2 and TRBJ2-3; TRBD2, the table's D call, was not compared with the DNA. TRBV12-2 has pseudogene status. The CDR3 spans 17 residues. The chain's CDR3 is CASRSPGLAGYTDTQYF. For the CDR3, the DNA is TGTGCAAGTCGCTCACCAGGACTAGCGGGGTACACAGATACGCAGTATTTT.

The rearrangement joins TRBV6-1 to TRBJ1-1; unclear D gene. This CDR3 spans 14 amino acids. Trimming took 6 bases from V and 1 from J, leaving 12 bases between them. From germline, CDR1 is MNHNS and CDR2 SASEGT. CDR3 residues: CASSPEPGNTEAFF. CDR3 DNA: TGTGCCAGCAGCCCCGAGCCGGGGAACACTGAAGCTTTCTTT.

The chain has TRBV5-1 and TRBJ1-2; tentative D call: TRBD1 (5 bases). CDR3 length equals 13 residues. Germline V gives CDR1 SGHRS, CDR2 YFSETQ. V lost 1 base, J lost 2 bases, and 6 bases lay in between. CDR3 in amino acids: CASSLRQNYGYTF. The DNA of the CDR3 is TGCGCCAGCAGCTTGAGACAGAACTATGGCTACACCTTC. The full variable domain, in which reference TRBV5-1 and TRBJ1-2 provide the parts outside the CDR3, is KAGVTQTPRYLIKTRGQQVTLSCSPISGHRSVSWYQQTPGQGLQFLFEYFSETQRNKGNFPGRFSGRQFSNSRSEMNVSTLELGDSALYLCASSLRQNYGYTFGSGTRLTVV.

This chain uses TRBV7-9 with TRBJ2-7, with 8 positions matching TRBD1. V lost 5 bases and J lost 3; bases outside the gene matches: 6. Germline loops: CDR1 SEHNR, CDR2 FQNEAQ (reference sequence). The CDR3 totals 14 residues. The CDR3 sequence: CASSARDRSYEQYF. DNA of the CDR3: TGTGCCAGCAGCGCCCGGGACAGGAGCTACGAGCAGTACTTC.

The chain is built from TRBV5-1 and TRBJ1-2, with 9 bases identical to TRBD1. V shed 5 bases and J 0 bases; nucleotides not matched to a gene: 11. CDR3 size: 17 residues. Germline lookup yields CDR1 SGHRS and CDR2 YFSETQ. The DNA of the CDR3 is TGCGCCAGCAGGAAACAGGGGGCAACGGGGCCTAACTATGGCTACACCTTC. Residues: CASRKQGATGPNYGYTF.

The chain uses TRBV2 and TRBJ2-1; D may be TRBD2 (5 bases). Trimming left V 4 bases short and J 13 bases short, with 11 bases between. The CDR3 contains 11 residues. Germline assignment: CDR1 SNHLY and CDR2 FYNNEI. CDR3 sequence: CASSGGIPQFF. The CDR3 DNA reads TGTGCCAGCAGTGGAGGGATTCCCCAGTTCTTC. The full variable domain, with the rest looked up from reference TRBV2 and TRBJ2-1, is EPEVTQTPSHQVTQMGQEVILRCVPISNHLYFYWYRQILGQKVEFLVSFYNNEISEKSEIFDDQFSVERPDGSNFTLKIRSTKLEDSAMYFCASSGGIPQFFGPGTRLTVL.

The V and J genes are TRBV6-1 and TRBJ1-1; possibly TRBD1 for D (5 bases). V was shortened by 2 bases and J by 4 bases, with 8 bases between the two germline ends. The germline CDR1 and CDR2 sequences are MNHNS and SASEGT. The CDR3 is 13 amino acids. CDR3 coding DNA: TGTGCCAGCAGTGAACAGGGAATCACTGAAGCTTTCTTT. Its translation is CASSEQGITEAFF.

The chain combines TRBV2 with TRBJ2-1; D unresolved. The CDR3 runs to 14 residues. Trimming stripped 2 bases from V and 5 bases from J, with 10 bases between. The germline gives CDR1 SNHLY, CDR2 FYNNEI. CDR3 amino acids: CASSEHISNNEQFF. The CDR3 DNA is TGTGCCAGCAGTGAACATATCAGTAACAATGAGCAGTTCTTC.

This chain joins TRBV7-2 and TRBJ1-6; 8 nucleotides align to TRBD1. Unmatched junction bases numbered 5, after V lost 1 base and J lost 9 bases. The CDR3 is 15 residues long. Germline V gene data show CDR1 as SGHTA and CDR2 as FQGNSA. CDR3 DNA: TGTGCCAGCAGCTTAGGACAGGGGAATAGTTCACCCCTCCACTTT. Its protein is CASSLGQGNSSPLHF.

The chain couples TRBV20-1 to TRBJ2-3; no clear D. CDR1 and CDR2 from the germline V gene are DFQATT and SNEGSKA (reference sequence). The CDR3 covers 11 residues. The V gene lost 8 bases and the J gene lost 0 bases, with 6 bases spanning the gap. CDR3: CSPFSTDTQYF. The CDR3 coding sequence is TGCAGTCCCTTTAGCACAGATACGCAGTATTTT.

DNA of the CDR3: TGTGCCAGCAGGCGAGGCGGGGAGCTGTTTTTT. As protein: CASRRGGELFF. V gene TRBV6-1 combines with J gene TRBJ2-2; D is ambiguous. CDR3 length: 11 residues. From germline, CDR1 is MNHNS and CDR2 SASEGT. The V and J ends lost 6 bases and 7 bases respectively, with 6 bases between them.

V and J are TRBV6-6 and TRBJ2-7; tentatively, D is TRBD1 (5 bases). Trimming took off 3 bases at V and 1 base at J, with 13 bases between the two ends. Germline V gene sequence: CDR1 MNHNY, CDR2 SVGAGI (reference sequence). This CDR3 spans 15 amino acids. This CDR3 is CASSYALDSSYEQYF. CDR3 bases: TGTGCCAGCAGTTATGCTCTTGACAGTTCCTACGAGCAGTACTTC.

The chain recombines TRBV30 with TRBJ1-4; 7 bases align to TRBD1. CDR3 length equals 14 residues. Losses at the gene ends were 5 bases for V and 3 bases for J; bases not matched to a gene: 6. The germline V gene has CDR1 GTSNPN and CDR2 SVGIG (reference sequence). The CDR3, as DNA: TGTGCCTGGGGAGGGGGCGGATCTAATGAAAAACTGTTTTTT. Protein: CAWGGGGSNEKLFF. Drawing the rest from reference TRBV30 and TRBJ1-4, the complete variable domain is SQTIHQWPATLVQPVGSPLSLECTVEGTSNPNLYWYRQAAGRGLQLLFYSVGIGQISSEVPQNLSASRPQDRQFILSSKKLLLSDSGFYLCAWGGGGSNEKLFFGSGTQLSVL.

The CDR3 loop is CASSFSLLAGKGSGELFF. The CDR3 DNA sequence: TGTGCCAGCAGTTTCTCTCTTCTAGCGGGAAAGGGATCCGGGGAGCTGTTTTTT. The J gene is TRBJ2-2, the V gene TRBV27; 9 bases match TRBD2. Germline CDR1 is MNHEY and CDR2 is SMNVEV (reference sequence). The CDR3 sequence is 18 residues long. The ends lost 3 bases at V and 6 bases at J; junction bases unmatched: 14.

Note on this clone: This specimen includes other DNA sequences encoding the same CDR3. The chain recombines TRBV5-1 with TRBJ2-5; tentative D call: TRBD2 (6 bases). The ends were cut back, 4 bases at V and 5 bases at J, with 9 bases in the middle. Germline CDR1 and CDR2: SGHRS and YFSETQ. This CDR3 has 12 residues. The CDR3 is CASSLTRETQYF. CDR3 nucleotide sequence: TGCGCCAGCAGCCTGACTAGGGAGACCCAGTACTTC. Supplemented by reference TRBV5-1 and TRBJ2-5, the full variable domain reads KAGVTQTPRYLIKTRGQQVTLSCSPISGHRSVSWYQQTPGQGLQFLFEYFSETQRNKGNFPGRFSGRQFSNSRSEMNVSTLELGDSALYLCASSLTRETQYFGPGTRLLVL.

This sequence joins TRBV4-3 and TRBJ2-5; 7 nucleotides match TRBD1. The CDR3 is 15 residues long. V was clipped by 0 bases and J by 5 bases; unmatched bases: 6. Germline values: CDR1 LGHNA, CDR2 YSLEER. CDR3 sequence (DNA): TGCGCCAGCAGCCAAGATGGGAGACAGGGTGAGACCCAGTACTTC. Protein sequence: CASSQDGRQGETQYF.

V usage is TRBV19 and J usage is TRBJ2-7, with TRBD2 matching over 12 bases. With V trimmed by 8 bases and J by 4 bases, 15 bases remained unmatched. Germline CDR1 LNHDA, CDR2 SQIVND (reference sequence). The length of the CDR3 is 17 residues. CDR3 coding DNA: TGTGCCAGTCACCATACGAAGACTAGCGGGAGTTCTTACGAGCAGTACTTC. It translates to CASHHTKTSGSSYEQYF.

In the case of this clone: Other nucleotide sequences in the sample specify the same CDR3. The chain combines TRBV5-1 with TRBJ2-3, with D unresolved. With 3 bases removed from V and 2 bases from J, the gap between germline ends came to 4 bases. The CDR3 is made up of 12 amino acids. CDR1 and CDR2 (germline): SGHRS, YFSETQ. The CDR3 is CASSSNTDTQYF. The DNA of the CDR3 is TGCGCCAGCAGCTCTAACACAGATACGCAGTATTTT.

The CDR3 is CAMLSRDTEAFF. DNA for the CDR3: TGTGCCATGCTTTCTCGGGACACTGAAGCTTTCTTT. The chain uses TRBV6-5 and TRBJ1-1, with D hard to call. V was shortened by 10 bases and J by 3 bases, with 12 bases between the two germline ends. The CDR3 has 12 residues. Germline CDR1 MNHEY, CDR2 SVGAGI.

The genes are TRBV19 and TRBJ2-5; 11 positions match TRBD2. This CDR3 region has 15 residues. The germline V gene has CDR1 LNHDA and CDR2 SQIVND (reference sequence). V trimming: 5 bases; J trimming: 0 bases; junction bases outside the gene matches: 2. The CDR3 spells CASSLTSGNQETQYF. In DNA form, the CDR3 reads TGTGCCAGTAGTCTGACTAGCGGGAACCAAGAGACCCAGTACTTC.

This chain joins TRBV2 and TRBJ2-2; 8 nucleotides agree with TRBD1. This CDR3 is 15 amino acids long. With 6 bases clipped from V and 6 bases from J, the junction kept 9 bases outside the gene matches. Germline V CDR1 and CDR2: SNHLY, FYNNEI. Here the CDR3 reads CASSSDRVVPGELFF. The CDR3 DNA reads as TGTGCCAGCAGCTCGGACAGGGTGGTCCCCGGGGAGCTGTTTTTT.